The present T cell receptor (beta chain) was sequenced within a study of OX40 agonist ivuxolimab in advanced cancers. Regarding the study in general: Ivuxolimab, which targeted the costimulatory receptor OX40 (CD134), was an agonistic, fully human IgG2 monoclonal antibody. Intravenous ivuxolimab was administered to patients every 2 weeks at six dose levels: 0.01, 0.1, 0.3, 1.5, 3 and 10 mg/kg. Of the 50 to 55 dose-escalation patients, hepatocellular carcinoma was present in about 19, melanoma in roughly 15, renal cell carcinoma in 9 and head and neck cancer in 9. In the dose-escalation cohort, 82.7% of patients were male, and the mean age was approximately 55 years, with a range of about 23 to 90. Patients were allowed to have had prior anti-PD-1, anti-PD-L1 or anti-CTLA-4 therapy, and 30% to 40% of the dose-escalation patients had previously received checkpoint inhibitors. Partial responses occurred in three dose-escalation patients, of whom one had hepatocellular carcinoma and two had cutaneous melanoma. Peripheral TCRbeta sequencing aimed to test whether ivuxolimab altered TCR sequence diversity and caused clonal T-cell expansion. The paper describes the monotherapy dose-escalation part (N of about 47 patients) of the phase I trial of ivuxolimab. On the study overall, not on this receptor specifically: Antigen specificity was not determined for the clonally expanded peripheral T cells. Low levels of normalized T-cell clonal expansion were also seen in some patients who did not respond. After ivuxolimab, expanded clones were on average more numerous among CD8+ T cells than among CD4+ T cells. At doses from 0.1 to 3.0 mg/kg, clonal expansion was seen in both CD4+ and CD8+ blood T cells between baseline and week 6. In the 0.1-3.0 mg/kg groups, partial responders had among the lowest normalized peripheral clonal expansion, particularly in CD8+ T cells.

To sequence the TCRbeta CDR3 region, genomic DNA was isolated from the sorted cells. TCRbeta CDR3 regions were sequenced using the immunoSEQ Assay. The clones in this table, taken by TCRdb from immuneACCESS, are in-frame only. Not every clone is retained; where verified, under half of the shortfall comes from an unresolved V gene, and the cause of the rest is unknown. This sample is represented by tens of thousands of clones; more than 85% of them were singletons. 10% of the sample comes from the top ten. A note on this clone: Its antigen is still unknown. The sample holds no much larger clone one base away, and base qualities are not on file.

The trial excluded patients who had a history of autoimmune disease or who were on systemic immunosuppression. Peripheral blood for TCR sequencing was collected from all dose cohorts at baseline, on cycle 4 day 1, and on cycle 7 day 1. The samples were taken from a phase I, first-in-human, multicenter, open-label dose-escalation trial of ivuxolimab. The trial enrolled adults with locally advanced or metastatic head and neck squamous cell, hepatocellular, melanoma or renal cell carcinoma. Before TCR sequencing, CD4+ T cells and CD8+ T cells from peripheral blood were sorted into separate populations. Unmatched junction bases come to 15, with V trimmed by 8 bases and J by 6 bases. The germline V gene specifies ENHRY as CDR1 and SYGVKD as CDR2. The CDR3 goes from the cysteine to the phenylalanine over 19 residues. Only CDR3 DNA remains: 57 bases, in frame from the first base.

The material sequenced was CD4+ or CD8+ T cells sorted from blood, taken in a trial of the OX40 agonist ivuxolimab. The V and J genes are TRBV10-3 and TRBJ2-2, and 16 bases in between align with TRBD2. The sequence derives from an adult with an advanced solid tumor such as melanoma, head and neck, liver or kidney cancer. The nucleotide sequence reads TGTGCCATCCTAGAGGGACTAGCGGGGGGGTCGCTGGTCGCCGGGGAGCTGTTTTTT. Its protein is CAILEGLAGGSLVAGELFF.